This section outlines one T cell receptor beta chain sequence together with its context. No cognate antigen has been identified for it. No clone much larger than this one lies a single base away; base qualities are absent. This sample was included in a study of blood T cells in healthy people across ages (dated by TCRdb to between 2014 and 2016). In the study overall: Template switching captured roughly one uniquely barcoded TCR beta cDNA molecule per two T cells in model experiments. The study measured age-related changes in TCR beta repertoire diversity using deep sequencing normalized with unique cDNA molecular identifiers. The donors were divided into four age groups: young (average around 16 years), middle-aged (over 35), aged (roughly 60) and long-lived (about 79). To avoid experimental bias, donors of different ages were randomly spread across the sequencing lanes. The study analyzed two additional independent replicas of 1 million unique cDNA reads from the same blood draw for two donors, one aged 18 to 30 and one aged 80 or older.

For this chain, trimming is 4 bases at the V end and 4 bases at the J end, and the number of junction bases without a gene match is 5. The CDR3 sequence holds 16 residues, the cysteine and phenylalanine included. Just CDR3 DNA is preserved here, 48 bases in frame from base 1. Via the germline V gene, CDR1 is SGHTA and CDR2 FQGNSA. Preparation of the library involved 5' RACE. These reads were obtained on an Illumina HiSeq 2500. The second PCR ran for about 7 to 11 cycles and used a J-beta primer mix along with a sample-barcoded 5' primer. A template-switch 5' adaptor carrying 12 random nucleotides introduced a unique molecular identifier onto each TCR beta cDNA molecule. Each sample yielded at least 2.5 million CDR3-containing paired-end reads. First-strand cDNA synthesis was performed from all RNA using the Mint cDNA synthesis kit, with priming by a TRBC-specific oligonucleotide. Following uracil-DNA glycosylase treatment, a first 18-cycle PCR with universal primers M1SS and BC2_uni_R was performed on all cDNA. In the paper's pipeline: Each sample was normalized by randomly selecting 1 million high-quality reads, each carrying a distinct molecular identifier. Instead of being binned into consensus sequences, reads that shared molecular identifiers were thrown out. MiTCR, run with a Q25 quality threshold and the strictest error-elimination algorithm, handled CDR3 identification, clonotype clustering and error correction. A nonparametric unseen species model with Euler transformation was used to estimate a lower bound on total TCR beta diversity. TCRdb trimmed the raw reads at Q25, called clones with MiXCR and kept productive beta chains. Every distinct CDR3 protein forms one entry, paired with its most common genes and DNA. TCRdb, not the original authors, processed these V and J calls. The sample has about 800,000 distinct CDR3 sequences on record, 58% of them singletons. 20% to 25% of the sample goes to the ten largest clones.

Overall study results and their limits: Compared with the aged group, the long-lived group had more naive CD4+ T cells, fewer expanded clones and increased TCR diversity, a pattern suggesting age selection. Estimates of total diversity based on one million sequenced T cells were considered lower bounds and underestimates. Donor CMV infection status was unknown, potentially confounding age-related changes in expanded clonotypes. Observed TCR beta diversity per million T cells fell roughly linearly with age, and a significant reduction was already apparent by age approximately 41. A strong correlation was found between observed TCR beta diversity and the percentage of naive T cells measured by flow cytometry. Since profiling was done on bulk unsorted PBMCs, naive and antigen-experienced compartments could not be conclusively compared.

The donors were roughly 38 Caucasian individuals from Russia, aged roughly 6 to 95 years, who were systemically healthy. About 10 milliliters of peripheral blood were collected from each donor into EDTA-treated Vacutainer tubes. PBMCs were isolated by Ficoll-Paque density-gradient centrifugation, with at least 7 million obtained per sample. Total RNA, at least 5.5 micrograms per sample, was extracted from PBMCs with Trizol reagent. Naive CD45RAhigh/CD27high T cell percentages were measured by flow cytometry on a PBMC aliquot from every donor. The source of this sequence is a man between 25 and 39 years old in good health. This chain joins TRBV7-2 to TRBJ2-3; 13 bases in the middle match TRBD2. The sequenced material came from blood. At the DNA level, the sequence is TGTGCCAGCAGCTCACTGACTAGCGGGAGGTCAGATACGCAGTATTTT. It translates to CASSSLTSGRSDTQYF.